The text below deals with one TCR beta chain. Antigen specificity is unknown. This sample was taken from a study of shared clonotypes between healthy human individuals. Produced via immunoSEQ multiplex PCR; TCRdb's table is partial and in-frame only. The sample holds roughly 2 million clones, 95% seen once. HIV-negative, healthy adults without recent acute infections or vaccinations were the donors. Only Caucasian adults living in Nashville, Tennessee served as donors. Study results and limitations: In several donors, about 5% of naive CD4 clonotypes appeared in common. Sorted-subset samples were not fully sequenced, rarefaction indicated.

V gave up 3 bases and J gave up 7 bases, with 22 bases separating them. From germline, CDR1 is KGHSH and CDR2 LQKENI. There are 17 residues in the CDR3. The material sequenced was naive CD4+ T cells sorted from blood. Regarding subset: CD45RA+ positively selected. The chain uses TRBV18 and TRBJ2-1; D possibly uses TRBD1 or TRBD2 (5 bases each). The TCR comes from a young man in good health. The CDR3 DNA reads TGTGCCAGCTCACCTCCTTCGGGGCAGGGCGACGGGAATGAGCAGTTCTTC. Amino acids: CASSPPSGQGDGNEQFF.